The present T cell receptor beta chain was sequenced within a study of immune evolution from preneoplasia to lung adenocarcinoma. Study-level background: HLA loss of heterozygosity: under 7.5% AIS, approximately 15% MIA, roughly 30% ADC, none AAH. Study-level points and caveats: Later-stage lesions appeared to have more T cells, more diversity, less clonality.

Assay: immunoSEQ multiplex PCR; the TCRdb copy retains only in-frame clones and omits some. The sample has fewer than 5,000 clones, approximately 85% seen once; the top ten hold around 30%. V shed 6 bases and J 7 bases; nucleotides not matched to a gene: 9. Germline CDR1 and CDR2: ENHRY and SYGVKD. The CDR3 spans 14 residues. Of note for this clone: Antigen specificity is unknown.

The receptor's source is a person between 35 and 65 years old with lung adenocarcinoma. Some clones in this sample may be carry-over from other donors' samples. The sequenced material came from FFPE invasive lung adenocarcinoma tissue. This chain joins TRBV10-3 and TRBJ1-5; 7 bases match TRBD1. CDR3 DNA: TGTGCCATCAGCCGCGAGACAGGGTCCCAGCCCCAGCATTTT. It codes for CAISRETGSQPQHF.